These 6 T cell receptor beta chains were all obtained from the same sample, sequenced in a study of response to subunit inactivated influenza vaccine. TCRdb reanalysed the RT-PCR reads using MiXCR and keeps one entry per CDR3 protein. The table has over 650,000 distinct CDR3 sequences, less than 20% seen once. The input for sequencing was PBMCs from blood, taken 5 days after vaccination. Source of these receptors: a man between 45 and 60 years old who received an inactivated influenza vaccine.

This chain links TRBV12-3 or TRBV12-4 with TRBJ2-1; possibly TRBD2 for D (6 bases). The CDR3 runs to 14 residues. V lost 6 bases and J lost 7, with 16 bases in between. The CDR3 loop is CASSRRAGRNEQFF. The CDR3 coding sequence is TGTGCCAGCAGCCGAAGGGCGGGGAGGAATGAGCAGTTCTTC.

This clonotype was seen more than once but under ten times. The V gene is TRBV20-1, the J gene TRBJ1-5; D is unresolved. Germline lookup yields CDR1 DFQATT and CDR2 SNEGSKA (reference sequence). The CDR3 consists of 14 residues. Trimming stripped 5 bases from V and 2 bases from J, with 13 bases between. This chain's CDR3 is CSAGRWVGNQPQHF. As DNA, the CDR3 is TGCAGTGCTGGAAGATGGGTGGGCAATCAGCCCCAGCATTTT.

V gene TRBV11-1 combines with J gene TRBJ1-5, with D uncertain. This CDR3 is 18 amino acids long. Germline V lookup: CDR1 SGHAT, CDR2 FQDESV (reference sequence). V dropped 1 base and J dropped 1 base, with 17 bases sitting between them. CDR3 region: CASSLDVRFGGSNQPQHF. The CDR3 DNA reads as TGTGCCAGCAGCTTAGATGTTAGATTCGGCGGAAGCAATCAGCCCCAGCATTTT.

This clonotype was counted between two and nine times. J is TRBJ2-5 and V is TRBV20-1; weak D call: TRBD1 (5 bases). CDR1 and CDR2 from the germline V gene are DFQATT and SNEGSKA (reference sequence). V lost 6 bases and J 5 bases, leaving 25 bases between the germline ends. The CDR3 runs 16 residues. The CDR3 sequence: CSATLGAGMARETQYF. The CDR3 coding sequence is TGCAGTGCGACTCTTGGGGCAGGCATGGCGCGGGAGACCCAGTACTTC.

The chain recombines TRBV6-2 or TRBV6-3 with TRBJ2-1; the match to TRBD2 covers 7 bases. Trimming took 2 bases from V and 2 from J; bases not matched to a gene: 3. From germline, CDR1 is MNHEY and CDR2 SVGEGT. This CDR3 has 15 amino acids. The CDR3 bases are TGTGCCAGCAGTTACCCGGGACTAACCTACAATGAGCAGTTCTTC. It codes for CASSYPGLTYNEQFF.

This clonotype has only a few counts. This chain connects TRBV7-8 to TRBJ1-1, with 8 bases identical to TRBD1. The CDR3 spans 16 residues. CDR1 is SGHVS and CDR2 is FQNEAQ in the germline V gene. J lost 0 bases, V lost 3 bases, and 6 bases had no gene match. The CDR3 nucleotides read TGTGCCAGCAGCTTTCAGGGGGCGGGAGTGAACACTGAAGCTTTCTTT. This codes for CASSFQGAGVNTEAFF. Looking up the rest from reference TRBV7-8 and TRBJ1-1 gives the full variable domain: GAGVSQSPRYKVAKRGQDVALRCDPISGHVSLFWYQQALGQGPEFLTYFQNEAQLDKSGLPSDRFFAERPEGSVSTLKIQRTQQEDSAVYLCASSFQGAGVNTEAFFGQGTRLTVV.